These 10 T cell receptor beta chains were all obtained from the same sample, sequenced in a study of blood T cells in healthy people across ages. The authors ran a second PCR of about 7 to 11 cycles using a sample-barcoded 5' primer and a J-beta primer mix. TCRdb re-called the 5' RACE reads with MiXCR, one entry per CDR3 protein. The data show around 850,000 distinct CDR3 sequences, with roughly 34% seen just once and around 13% held by the top ten. The sample consisted of blood. The receptors were sampled from a man younger than 35 in good health.

The V and J genes are TRBV20-1 and TRBJ2-5; 9 bases fit TRBD2. The CDR3 has 16 amino acids. The V gene's germline CDR1 is DFQATT and CDR2 SNEGSKA (reference sequence). Trimming cost V 0 bases and J 2 bases; bases outside gene matches: 7. Here the CDR3 DNA reads TGCAGTGCTAGAGACCCCTGGCGGGGGGGGCAAGAGACCCAGTACTTC. It yields the protein CSARDPWRGGQETQYF.

The V gene is TRBV5-1, the J gene TRBJ2-3; perhaps TRBD1 as D (6 bases). The CDR3 runs 13 residues. CDR1 SGHRS and CDR2 YFSETQ come from the germline V gene. Trimming took 4 bases from V and 6 from J, leaving 12 bases between them. The CDR3 loop is CASSDPGDDTQYF. The CDR3 DNA is TGCGCCAGCAGCGACCCAGGGGATGATACGCAGTATTTT.

The CDR3 reads CASSLAYGAEAFF. The CDR3 DNA is TGTGCCAGCAGCTTAGCATATGGGGCTGAAGCTTTCTTT. This chain joins TRBV7-2 and TRBJ1-1, with unresolved D. This CDR3 has 13 amino acids. Germline CDR1 and CDR2: SGHTA and FQGNSA. V was shortened by 0 bases and J by 6 bases, with 8 bases between the two germline ends.

The J gene is TRBJ2-7, the V gene TRBV5-1; 8 nucleotides align to TRBD1. Germline V lookup: CDR1 SGHRS, CDR2 YFSETQ. J gave up 4 bases and V 10 bases, and 16 bases lay outside the gene matches. This CDR3 has 15 amino acids. The DNA for the CDR3 is TGCGCCGACAGCTTGTCAACAGGGACAGGTTACGAGCAGTACTTC. This translates into CADSLSTGTGYEQYF.

J is TRBJ2-3 and V is TRBV12-3 or TRBV12-4, with no clear D. Trimming stripped 5 bases from V and 1 base from J, with 13 bases between. The length of the CDR3 is 15 residues. The CDR3 sequence is CASSPARVGTDTQYF. CDR3 nucleotide sequence: TGTGCCAGCAGTCCCGCCCGGGTAGGCACAGATACGCAGTATTTT.

This clonotype has more than one count but fewer than ten. The chain uses TRBV18 and TRBJ2-1; 10 nucleotides match TRBD2. V trimming: 2 bases; J trimming: 2 bases; junction bases outside the gene matches: 9. From germline, CDR1 is KGHSH and CDR2 LQKENI. The CDR3 extends over 18 amino acids. The CDR3 protein is CASSPESSGGQTYNEQFF. The CDR3, as DNA: TGTGCCAGCTCACCAGAGTCTAGCGGGGGTCAAACCTACAATGAGCAGTTCTTC.

This clonotype was seen a handful of times. One junction end disagrees with the germline gene, perhaps due to a read error. The chain carries TRBV29-1 and TRBJ1-1; D is undetermined. There are 14 residues in the CDR3. Germline CDR1 and CDR2: SQVTM and ANQGSEA. The chain's CDR3 is CSVKPNGMNTEAFF. The CDR3 coding sequence is TGTAGCGTCAAACCGAACGGTATGAACACTGAAGCTTTCTTT.

The chain is built from TRBV10-3 and TRBJ2-5, with 12 bases fitting TRBD2. Looked up from germline, CDR1 is ENHRY and CDR2 is SYGVKD. This CDR3 contains 14 residues. Trimming cost V 4 bases and J 5 bases; bases outside gene matches: 2. The CDR3 nucleotides read TGTGCCATCAGTGCTAGCGGGGGGGCCGAGACCCAGTACTTC. Protein: CAISASGGAETQYF.

This clonotype was seen only a few times. V is TRBV4-2 and J is TRBJ2-5; tentative D call: TRBD2 (6 bases). The germline CDR1 and CDR2 sequences are LGHNA and YNFKEQ. The CDR3 sequence is 15 residues long. V was trimmed by 0 bases and J by 11 bases, leaving 19 bases between them. The CDR3 spells CASSQEGGRSDEQYF. In DNA, the CDR3 is TGTGCCAGCAGCCAAGAAGGTGGGAGGAGCGATGAGCAGTACTTC.

The chain recombines TRBV10-2 with TRBJ2-7; 10 nucleotides line up with TRBD1. The CDR3 has 14 residues. J gave up 4 bases and V 0 bases, and 0 bases lay outside the gene matches. Germline V lookup: CDR1 WSHSY, CDR2 SAAADI. The CDR3 sequence: CASSESGQGYEQYF. The CDR3 nucleotides are TGCGCCAGCAGTGAGTCGGGACAGGGGTACGAGCAGTACTTC.